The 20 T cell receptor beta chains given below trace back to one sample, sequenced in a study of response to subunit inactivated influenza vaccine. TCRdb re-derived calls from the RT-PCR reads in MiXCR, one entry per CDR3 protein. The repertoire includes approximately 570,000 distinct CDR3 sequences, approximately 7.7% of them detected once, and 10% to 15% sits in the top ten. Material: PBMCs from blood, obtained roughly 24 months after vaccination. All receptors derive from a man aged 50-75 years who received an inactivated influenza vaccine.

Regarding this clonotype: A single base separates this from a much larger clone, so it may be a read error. CDR3: CASRPWTGAIQAEAFF. DNA of the CDR3: TGTGCCAGCAGGCCTTGGACAGGGGCGATTCAGGCTGAAGCTTTCTTT. This rearrangement joins TRBV2 to TRBJ1-1; TRBD1 agrees at 9 bases. V lost 6 bases, J lost 6 bases, and 14 bases stayed unmatched. Germline CDR1 SNHLY, CDR2 FYNNEI. The CDR3 is made up of 16 amino acids.

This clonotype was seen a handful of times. This CDR3 reads CAISESSDPLVLTF. Written as DNA, the CDR3 is TGTGCCATCAGTGAGTCGAGTGATCCACTGGTCCTGACTTTC. This chain uses TRBV10-3 with TRBJ2-6; no clear D. The CDR3 is made up of 14 amino acids. CDR1 is ENHRY, CDR2 SYGVKD, per germline. V shed 0 bases and J shed 13 bases, with 13 bases lying between them.

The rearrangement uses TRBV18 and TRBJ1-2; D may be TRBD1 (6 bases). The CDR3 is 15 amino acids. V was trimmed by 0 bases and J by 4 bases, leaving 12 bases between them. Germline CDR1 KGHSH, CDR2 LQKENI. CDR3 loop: CASSPPLRGGYGYTF. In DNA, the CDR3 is TGTGCCAGCTCACCACCGCTCAGGGGCGGCTATGGCTACACCTTC. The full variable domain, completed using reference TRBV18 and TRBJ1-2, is NAGVMQNPRHLVRRRGQEARLRCSPMKGHSHVYWYRQLPEEGLKFMVYLQKENIIDESGMPKERFSAEFPKEGPSILRIQQVVRGDSAAYFCASSPPLRGGYGYTFGSGTRLTVV.

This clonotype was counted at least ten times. CDR3 in DNA: TGCAGTGCTAGCAGGGGAACTAGCGGGGGATCGGACAATGAGCAGTTCTTC. Translated, it gives CSASRGTSGGSDNEQFF. V is TRBV20-1 and J is TRBJ2-1, with 11 positions matching TRBD2. Trimming at V came to 3 bases and at J to 5 bases, leaving 12 bases not matched to a gene. The CDR3 extends over 17 amino acids. CDR1 DFQATT and CDR2 SNEGSKA come from the germline V gene (reference sequence).

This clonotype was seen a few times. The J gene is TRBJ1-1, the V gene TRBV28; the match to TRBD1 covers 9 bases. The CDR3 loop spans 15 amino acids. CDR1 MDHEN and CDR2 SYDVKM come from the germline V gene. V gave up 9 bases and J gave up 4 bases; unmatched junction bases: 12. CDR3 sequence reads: CASNEGQGRVTEAFF. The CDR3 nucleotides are TGTGCCAGTAACGAAGGACAGGGGCGGGTCACTGAAGCTTTCTTT. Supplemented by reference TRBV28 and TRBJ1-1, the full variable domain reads DVKVTQSSRYLVKRTGEKVFLECVQDMDHENMFWYRQDPGLGLRLIYFSYDVKMKEKGDIPEGYSVSREKKERFSLILESASTNQTSMYLCASNEGQGRVTEAFFGQGTRLTVV.

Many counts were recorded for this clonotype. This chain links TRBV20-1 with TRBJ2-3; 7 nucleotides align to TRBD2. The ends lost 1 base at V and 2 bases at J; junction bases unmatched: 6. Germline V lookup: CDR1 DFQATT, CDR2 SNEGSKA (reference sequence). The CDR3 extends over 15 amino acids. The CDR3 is CSARAPSGVTDTQYF. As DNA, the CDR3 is TGCAGTGCTAGAGCCCCGAGCGGGGTCACAGATACGCAGTATTTT.

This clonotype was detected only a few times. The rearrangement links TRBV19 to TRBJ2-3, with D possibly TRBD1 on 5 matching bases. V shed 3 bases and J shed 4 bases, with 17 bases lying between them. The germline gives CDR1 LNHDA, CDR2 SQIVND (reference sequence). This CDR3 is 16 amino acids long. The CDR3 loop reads CASSIGLGRLADTQYF. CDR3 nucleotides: TGTGCCAGTAGTATTGGATTGGGGCGCCTCGCAGATACGCAGTATTTT.

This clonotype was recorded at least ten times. CDR3 loop: CASSPTSGRGEQYF. The CDR3 DNA reads TGTGCCAGCTCACCGACTAGCGGGAGGGGTGAGCAGTACTTC. The chain carries TRBV18 and TRBJ2-7; the match to TRBD2 covers 14 bases. Germline lookup yields CDR1 KGHSH and CDR2 LQKENI. J lost 7 bases, V lost 3 bases, and 2 bases had no gene match. The CDR3 has 14 residues.

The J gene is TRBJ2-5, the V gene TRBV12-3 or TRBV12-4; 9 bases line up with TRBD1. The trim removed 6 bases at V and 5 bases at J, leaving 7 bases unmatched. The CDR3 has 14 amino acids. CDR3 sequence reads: CASSFGTGYETQYF. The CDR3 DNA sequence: TGTGCCAGCAGCTTTGGGACAGGGTACGAGACCCAGTACTTC.

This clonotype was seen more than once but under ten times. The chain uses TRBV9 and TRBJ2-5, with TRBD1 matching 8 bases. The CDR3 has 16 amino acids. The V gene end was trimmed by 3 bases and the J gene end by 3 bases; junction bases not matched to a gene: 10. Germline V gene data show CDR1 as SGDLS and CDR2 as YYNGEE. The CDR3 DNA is TGTGCCAGCAGCGAATTCTCCGGACAGGGCAAAGAGACCCAGTACTTC. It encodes CASSEFSGQGKETQYF.

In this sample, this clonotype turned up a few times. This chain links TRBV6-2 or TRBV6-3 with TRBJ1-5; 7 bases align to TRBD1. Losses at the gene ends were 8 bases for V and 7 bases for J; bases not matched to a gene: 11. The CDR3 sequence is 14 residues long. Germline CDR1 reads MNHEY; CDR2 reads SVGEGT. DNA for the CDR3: TGTGCCAGCGGACCGACAGGGCGAGGACAGCCCCAGCATTTT. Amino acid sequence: CASGPTGRGQPQHF.

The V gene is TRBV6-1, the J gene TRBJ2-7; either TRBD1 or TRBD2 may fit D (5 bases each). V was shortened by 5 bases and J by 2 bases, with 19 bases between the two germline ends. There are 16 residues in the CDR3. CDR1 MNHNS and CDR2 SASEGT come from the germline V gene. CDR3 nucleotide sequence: TGTGCCAGCAGTAAGGGACGCCGACAACTTACCTACGAGCAGTACTTC. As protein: CASSKGRRQLTYEQYF.

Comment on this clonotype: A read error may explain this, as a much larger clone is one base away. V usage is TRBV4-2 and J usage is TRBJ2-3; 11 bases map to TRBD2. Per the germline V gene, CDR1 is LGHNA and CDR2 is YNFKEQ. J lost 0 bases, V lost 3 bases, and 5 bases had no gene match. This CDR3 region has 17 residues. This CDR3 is CASSQKTSGASTDTQYF. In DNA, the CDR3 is TGTGCCAGCAGCCAGAAGACTAGCGGGGCGAGCACAGATACGCAGTATTTT.

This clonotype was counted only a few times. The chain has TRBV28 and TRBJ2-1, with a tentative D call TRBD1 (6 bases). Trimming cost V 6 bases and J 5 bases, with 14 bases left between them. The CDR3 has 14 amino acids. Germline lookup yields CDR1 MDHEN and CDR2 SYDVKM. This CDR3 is CASRGPGGHNEQFF. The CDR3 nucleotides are TGTGCCAGCAGGGGTCCTGGGGGCCACAATGAGCAGTTCTTC.

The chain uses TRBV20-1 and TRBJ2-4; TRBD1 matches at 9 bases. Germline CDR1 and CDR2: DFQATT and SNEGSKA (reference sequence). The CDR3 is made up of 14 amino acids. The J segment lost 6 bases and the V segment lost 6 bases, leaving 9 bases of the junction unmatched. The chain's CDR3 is CSARPDRGGNIQYF. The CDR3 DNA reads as TGCAGTGCCAGACCCGACAGGGGGGGAAACATTCAGTACTTC.

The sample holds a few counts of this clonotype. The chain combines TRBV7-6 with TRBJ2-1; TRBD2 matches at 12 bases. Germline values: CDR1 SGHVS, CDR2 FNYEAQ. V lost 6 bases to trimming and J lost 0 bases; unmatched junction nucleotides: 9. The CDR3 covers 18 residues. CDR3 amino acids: CASSLRTSGDSSYNEQFF. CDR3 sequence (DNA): TGTGCCAGCAGTCTCAGGACTAGCGGGGATAGCTCCTACAATGAGCAGTTCTTC. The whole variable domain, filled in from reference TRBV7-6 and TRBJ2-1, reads GAGVSQSPRYKVTKRGQDVALRCDPISGHVSLYWYRQALGQGPEFLTYFNYEAQQDKSGLPNDRFSAERPEGSISTLTIQRTEQRDSAMYRCASSLRTSGDSSYNEQFFGPGTRLTVL.

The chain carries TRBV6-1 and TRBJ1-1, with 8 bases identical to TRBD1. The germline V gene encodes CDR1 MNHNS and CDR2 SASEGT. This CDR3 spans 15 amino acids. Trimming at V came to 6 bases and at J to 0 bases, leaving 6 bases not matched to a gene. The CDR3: CASRAPGQVNTEAFF. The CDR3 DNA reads TGTGCCAGCAGAGCTCCGGGACAGGTGAACACTGAAGCTTTCTTT.

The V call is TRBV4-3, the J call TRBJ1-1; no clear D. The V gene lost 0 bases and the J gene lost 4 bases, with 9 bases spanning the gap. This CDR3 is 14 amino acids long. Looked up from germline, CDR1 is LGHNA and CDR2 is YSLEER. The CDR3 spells CASSQDSTVTEAFF. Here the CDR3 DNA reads TGCGCCAGCAGCCAAGATTCTACAGTCACTGAAGCTTTCTTT.

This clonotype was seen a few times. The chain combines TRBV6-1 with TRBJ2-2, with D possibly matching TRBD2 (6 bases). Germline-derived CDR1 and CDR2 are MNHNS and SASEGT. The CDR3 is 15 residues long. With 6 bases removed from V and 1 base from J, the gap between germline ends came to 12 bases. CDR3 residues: CASRPGVRNTGELFF. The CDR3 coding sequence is TGTGCCAGCAGACCGGGGGTGAGGAACACCGGGGAGCTGTTTTTT.

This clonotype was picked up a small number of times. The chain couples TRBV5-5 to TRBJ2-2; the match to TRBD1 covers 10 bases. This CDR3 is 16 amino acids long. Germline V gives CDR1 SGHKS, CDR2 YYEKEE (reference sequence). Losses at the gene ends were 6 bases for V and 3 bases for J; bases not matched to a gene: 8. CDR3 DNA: TGTGCCAGCATGGAAGGGACAGGGGCTTACACCGGGGAGCTGTTTTTT. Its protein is CASMEGTGAYTGELFF. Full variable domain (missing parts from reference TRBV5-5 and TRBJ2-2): DAGVTQSPTHLIKTRGQQVTLRCSPISGHKSVSWYQQVLGQGPQFIFQYYEKEERGRGNFPDRFSARQFPNYSSELNVNALLLGDSALYLCASMEGTGAYTGELFFGEGSRLTVL.